This T cell receptor beta chain was identified in a study of blood T cell repertoires in COVID-19. Turning to the study itself: Samples taken during acute and convalescent COVID-19 were collected in the United States, Italy and Spain. From T cells, B-cell-depleted T cells, or PBMCs came the material, which was cDNA or gDNA.

Source study methods: Amplification of reference gene primers was used by the study to estimate nucleated cell counts. Here immunoSEQ multiplex PCR was the method, and the copy in TCRdb shows in-frame clones only, minus some. That table furnishes V, J and clone size, whereas the DNA furnished D and trimming. The sample lists 85,000 to 100,000 clones; 55% to 80% were seen once. The CDR3 spans 17 residues. Germline V gene data show CDR1 as LNHDA and CDR2 as SQIVND (reference sequence). V was cut by 5 bases and J by 0 bases, with 14 bases left in between. The receptor was isolated from a woman aged 55-69 years in a cohort sampled during active or convalescent COVID-19. The chain combines TRBV19 with TRBJ2-6; D may be TRBD2 (5 bases). Sequencing used peripheral blood. This CDR3 is CASSSLTTSSGANVLTF. CDR3 nucleotide sequence: TGTGCCAGTAGTTCCCTGACTACTAGCTCTGGGGCCAACGTCCTGACTTTC.